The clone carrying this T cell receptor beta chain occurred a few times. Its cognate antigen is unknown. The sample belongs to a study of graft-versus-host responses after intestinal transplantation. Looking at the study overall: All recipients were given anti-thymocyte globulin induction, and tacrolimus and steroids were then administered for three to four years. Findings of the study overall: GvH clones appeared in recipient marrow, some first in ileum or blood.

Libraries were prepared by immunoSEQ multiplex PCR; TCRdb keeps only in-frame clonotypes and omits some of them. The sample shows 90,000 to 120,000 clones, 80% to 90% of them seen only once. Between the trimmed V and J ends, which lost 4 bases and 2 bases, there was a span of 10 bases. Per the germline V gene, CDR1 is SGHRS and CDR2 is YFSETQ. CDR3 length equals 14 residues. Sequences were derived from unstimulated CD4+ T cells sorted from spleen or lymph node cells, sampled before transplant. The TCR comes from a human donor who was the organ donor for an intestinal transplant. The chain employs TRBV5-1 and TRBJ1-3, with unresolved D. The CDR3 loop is CASSPGGPGNTIYF. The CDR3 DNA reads TGCGCCAGCAGCCCGGGAGGGCCTGGAAACACCATATATTTT.